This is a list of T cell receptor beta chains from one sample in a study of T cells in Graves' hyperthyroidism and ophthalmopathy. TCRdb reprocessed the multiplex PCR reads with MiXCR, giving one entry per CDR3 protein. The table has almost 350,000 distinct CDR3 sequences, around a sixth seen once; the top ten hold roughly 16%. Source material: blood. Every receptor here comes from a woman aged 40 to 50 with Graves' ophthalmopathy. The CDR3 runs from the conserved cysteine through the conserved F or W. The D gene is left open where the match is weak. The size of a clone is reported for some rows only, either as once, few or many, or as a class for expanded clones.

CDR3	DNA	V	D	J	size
CAWRSDTDTQYF	TGTGCCTGGAGATCAGACACAGATACGCAGTATTTT	TRBV30	-	TRBJ2-3	-
CSVEQARATEAFF	TGCAGCGTGGAGCAAGCTAGGGCCACTGAAGCTTTCTTT	TRBV29-1	-	TRBJ1-1	-
CASSVQGRLAKNIQYF	TGTGCCAGCAGCGTCCAGGGTAGGCTAGCCAAAAACATTCAGTACTTC	TRBV6-2/TRBV6-3	-	TRBJ2-4	many
CASKSGGSEQYF	TGTGCCAGCAAATCAGGGGGCTCCGAGCAGTACTTC	TRBV10-3	TRBD1	TRBJ2-7	many
CASTGLALSYEQYF	TGTGCCAGCACGGGACTAGCGCTTTCCTACGAGCAGTACTTC	TRBV28	TRBD2	TRBJ2-7	-
CASSFGVGTEAFF	TGTGCCAGCAGCTTTGGGGTGGGCACTGAAGCTTTCTTT	TRBV7-3	-	TRBJ1-1	many
CASSLQGGTPDF	TGTGCCAGCAGCCTACAAGGGGGAACTCCGGATTTT	TRBV6-1	-	TRBJ1-5	-
CASSSGDTYYEQYF	TGTGCCAGCAGCTCGGGGGACACCTACTACGAGCAGTACTTC	TRBV28	-	TRBJ2-7	many
CASRTELMNTEAFF	TGTGCCAGCAGGACAGAGCTGATGAACACTGAAGCTTTCTTT	TRBV2	-	TRBJ1-1	-
CASSRTATRTQYF	TGCGCCAGCAGCCGGACAGCCACTAGGACCCAGTACTTC	TRBV5-1	-	TRBJ2-5	many
CASSPPAGELFF	TGTGCCAGCTCACCACCTGCCGGGGAGCTGTTTTTT	TRBV18	-	TRBJ2-2	few
CAEGTSGLANTGELFF	TGTGCCGAAGGGACTAGCGGTCTCGCGAACACCGGGGAGCTGTTTTTT	TRBV12-3/TRBV12-4	TRBD2	TRBJ2-2	-
CASSGTGDEAFF	TGTGCCAGCAGTGGTACAGGGGATGAAGCTTTCTTT	TRBV27	TRBD1	TRBJ1-1	-
CASSLGVGGGYTF	TGTGCCAGCAGTTTAGGGGTGGGGGGTGGCTACACCTTC	TRBV12-3/TRBV12-4	-	TRBJ1-2	many
CASSFWGLAEQFF	TGTGCCAGCAGTTTTTGGGGACTAGCGGAGCAGTTCTTC	TRBV28	TRBD2	TRBJ2-1	many
CSARNLRGVETQYF	TGCAGTGCTAGAAATCTTAGAGGGGTAGAGACCCAGTACTTC	TRBV20-1	-	TRBJ2-5	many
CASSYAGPSGNTIYF	TGTGCCAGCAGTTATGCAGGGCCCTCTGGAAACACCATATATTTT	TRBV6-5	-	TRBJ1-3	many
CASSLAGYSYEQYF	TGTGCCAGCAGCTTAGCCGGGTACTCCTACGAGCAGTACTTC	TRBV6-2/TRBV6-3	-	TRBJ2-7	many
CAWSSRGRHISEQYF	TGTGCCTGGAGTTCTCGGGGAAGACATATATCCGAGCAGTACTTC	TRBV30	-	TRBJ2-7	many
CASSVSHQPQHF	TGTGCCAGTTCCGTCAGTCATCAGCCCCAGCATTTT	TRBV19	-	TRBJ1-5	many
CASGGQLQETQYF	TGTGCCAGCGGGGGGCAGCTTCAAGAGACCCAGTACTTC	TRBV6-1	-	TRBJ2-5	many
CASSRWGAPETQYF	TGCGCCAGCAGCCGATGGGGAGCCCCAGAGACCCAGTACTTC	TRBV5-1	-	TRBJ2-5	many
CASSQDRGPLNEQFF	TGCGCCAGCAGCCAAGACAGGGGCCCTCTCAATGAGCAGTTCTTC	TRBV4-1	-	TRBJ2-1	many
CASSLSDGYEQYF	TGTGCCAGCAGTTTATCGGACGGGTACGAGCAGTACTTC	TRBV28	-	TRBJ2-7	many
CSARDLSGSGTYEQYF	TGCAGTGCTAGAGATCTGAGCGGGAGCGGAACCTACGAGCAGTACTTC	TRBV20-1	TRBD2	TRBJ2-7	many